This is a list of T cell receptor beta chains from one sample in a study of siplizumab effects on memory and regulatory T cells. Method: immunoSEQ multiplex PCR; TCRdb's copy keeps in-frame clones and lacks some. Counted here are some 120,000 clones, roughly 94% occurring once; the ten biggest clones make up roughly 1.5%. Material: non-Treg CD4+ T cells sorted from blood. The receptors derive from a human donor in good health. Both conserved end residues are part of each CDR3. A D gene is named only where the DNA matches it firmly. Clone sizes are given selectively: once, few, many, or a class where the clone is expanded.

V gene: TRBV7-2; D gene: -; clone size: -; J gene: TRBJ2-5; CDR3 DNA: TGTGCCAGCAGCTTAGTGTACGTAGAGACCCAGTACTTC; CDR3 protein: CASSLVYVETQYF
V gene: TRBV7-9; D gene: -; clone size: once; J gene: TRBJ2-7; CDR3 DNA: TGTGCCAGCAGCTTAGCCACACTCGAGCAGTACTTC; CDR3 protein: CASSLATLEQYF
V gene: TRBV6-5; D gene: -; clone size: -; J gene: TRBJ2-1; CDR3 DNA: TGTGCCAGCAGTCCCCCCGGGGCTAGCAAAAATGAGCAGTTCTTC; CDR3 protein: CASSPPGASKNEQFF
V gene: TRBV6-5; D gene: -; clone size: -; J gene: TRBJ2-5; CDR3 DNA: TGTGCCAGCAGTTACTCCCGGGGAAAGACCCAGTACTTC; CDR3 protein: CASSYSRGKTQYF
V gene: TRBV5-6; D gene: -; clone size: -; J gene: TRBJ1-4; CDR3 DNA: TGTGCCAGCAGCTTGGTACAGCCTAATGAAAAACTGTTTTTT; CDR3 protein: CASSLVQPNEKLFF
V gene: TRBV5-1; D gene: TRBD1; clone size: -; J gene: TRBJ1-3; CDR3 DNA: TGCGCCAGCAGCTTGACAGGGGCTGGAAACACCATATATTTT; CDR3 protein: CASSLTGAGNTIYF
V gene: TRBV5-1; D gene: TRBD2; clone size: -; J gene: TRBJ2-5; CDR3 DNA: TGCGCCAGCAGCCAACAGACTAGCGGGACAGGGACCCAGTACTTC; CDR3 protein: CASSQQTSGTGTQYF
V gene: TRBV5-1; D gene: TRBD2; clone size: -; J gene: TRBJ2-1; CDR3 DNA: TGCGCCAGCAGCTCCTTCCTTTTAACTAGCGGGAGCTACAATGAGCAGTTCTTC; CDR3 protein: CASSSFLLTSGSYNEQFF
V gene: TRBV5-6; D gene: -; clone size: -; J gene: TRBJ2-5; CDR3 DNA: TGTGCCAGCAGCTTGGTGGGACCGGAGACCCAGTACTTC; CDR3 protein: CASSLVGPETQYF
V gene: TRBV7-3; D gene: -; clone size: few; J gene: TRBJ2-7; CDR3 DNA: TGTGCCAGCAGCGAGGACCGGAGCTCCTACGAGCAGTACTTC; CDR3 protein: CASSEDRSSYEQYF